The subject of this entry is one T cell receptor (beta chain). Its specificity is not known. This entry belongs to a study of T cells in Graves' hyperthyroidism and ophthalmopathy. TCR beta CDR3 regions were amplified from RNA transcripts. When the TCR CDR3 underwent first-round RT-PCR, the HTBI primer set was used. Using its own MiXCR run on the multiplex PCR reads, TCRdb lists one record per CDR3 protein. There are a few hundred thousand distinct CDR3 sequences in the sample; 40% to 55% occur only once, and roughly 8.2% lies in the top ten. General study points: Blood also held most thyroid clonotypes expanded beyond 0.001.

Losses at the gene ends were 5 bases for V and 2 bases for J; bases not matched to a gene: 7. The germline V gene has CDR1 SNHLY and CDR2 FYNNEI. The CDR3 sequence is 15 residues long. Graves' hyperthyroidism is called stable when ophthalmopathy does not progress within 18 months. Disease duration under 2 months; hyperthyroidism patients were aged 18 to 65. The diagnostic basis comprised clinical symptoms, serum thyroxine and TRAb, thyroid ultrasound and orbital computed tomography. V and J are TRBV2 and TRBJ2-7, with 9 bases aligning to TRBD1. The sequenced sample consisted of peripheral blood or thyroid tissue (not recorded which). The receptor was derived from a woman aged 18-29 years with Graves' hyperthyroidism. The CDR3 loop reads CASSSGQGGPYEQYF. In nucleotides, the CDR3 is TGTGCCAGCAGTTCGGGACAGGGAGGACCCTACGAGCAGTACTTC.